This TCR beta chain was retrieved from a study of shared clonotypes between healthy human individuals. Overall study context: Three plates each covered CD4 naive and memory; CD8 naive two, CD8 memory one. Study-level findings and limits: Across four donors, naive CD4 shared 5% to 6%, naive CD8 more than 3%, memory CD4 more than 2%, memory CD8 0.4% to 0.5%. Relative to clonotypes present in all four donors, those not shared had lower generation probabilities.

In the case of this clone: No antigen is known for it.

It was into CD45RA+ naive and CD45RA-negative memory subsets that the CD4+ cells were split. Profiling relied on immunoSEQ multiplex PCR, and the TCRdb table lists in-frame clones only, not all of them. The data show 2 million to 2.5 million clones, almost 96% seen once. The CDR3 loop spans 11 amino acids. Trimming shortened V by 7 bases and J by 4 bases, and 7 bases separated the two germline ends. Germline V CDR1 and CDR2: MNHNS, SASEGT. This chain links TRBV6-1 with TRBJ1-1, with unresolved D. The source is a man aged 18 to 30 in good health. Sequencing used naive CD4+ T cells sorted from blood. Subset of the sample: CD45RA+ positively selected. CDR3 residues: CASTWGTEAFF. DNA of the CDR3: TGTGCCAGCACCTGGGGCACTGAAGCTTTCTTT.